A single sample gave rise to the 15 T cell receptor beta chains below, sequenced in a study of blood T cell repertoires in COVID-19. TCRdb's table, derived via immunoSEQ multiplex PCR, lists solely in-frame clones and lacks some. The table lists tens of thousands of clones, approximately 84% of them singletons. The sequencing input was peripheral blood. The receptors derive from a man aged 50 to 60 with active or convalescent COVID-19.

The rearrangement joins TRBV12-3 or TRBV12-4 to TRBJ1-1; tentative D call: TRBD1 (5 bases). The CDR3 is 13 amino acids. V was cut by 2 bases and J by 2 bases, with 6 bases left in between. DNA of the CDR3: TGTGCCAGCAGTTTACAGGGTAACACTGAAGCTTTCTTT. Translation: CASSLQGNTEAFF.

V usage is TRBV15 and J usage is TRBJ2-4; 8 bases align to TRBD1. The germline gives CDR1 LNHNV, CDR2 YYDKDF (reference sequence). Trimming took 3 bases from V and 5 from J; bases not matched to a gene: 3. CDR3 size: 14 residues. CDR3 residues: CATSRGTGENIQYF. CDR3 nucleotides: TGTGCCACCAGCAGGGGGACAGGAGAAAACATTCAGTACTTC.

This chain links TRBV11-2 with TRBJ1-2; a possible D gene is TRBD1 (6 bases). The germline V gene has CDR1 SGHAT and CDR2 FQNNGV. The CDR3 is 11 amino acids. Trimming took 5 bases from V and 8 from J, leaving 9 bases between them. The CDR3 DNA reads TGTGCCAGCAGCCCAGGGGTCGGCTACACCTTC. It specifies CASSPGVGYTF.

This clone showed up just a few times. The rearrangement uses TRBV19 and TRBJ1-2; D is uncertain. Trimming took 10 bases from V and 8 from J, leaving 29 bases between them. CDR1 and CDR2 from the germline V gene are LNHDA and SQIVND (reference sequence). There are 16 residues in the CDR3. The CDR3 loop reads CATHSQERQVQRGYTF. The CDR3 DNA is TGTGCCACCCACTCACAAGAAAGGCAAGTCCAGCGGGGCTACACCTTC.

This clone came up once. This chain connects TRBV9 to TRBJ2-5, with TRBD2 matching over 13 bases. The CDR3 has 16 amino acids. After removal of 0 bases from V and 5 bases from J, the junction contained 4 bases not matched to a gene. Germline CDR1 SGDLS, CDR2 YYNGEE. The CDR3 DNA is TGTGCCAGCAGCGTAGGGGGACTAGCGGGACGCGAGACCCAGTACTTC. Protein: CASSVGGLAGRETQYF.

Worth noting for this clone: The same CDR3 is also encoded by other DNA sequences in this sample. The chain employs TRBV11-3 and TRBJ2-3; 8 nucleotides match TRBD2. This CDR3 contains 14 residues. Germline CDR1 SGHNT, CDR2 YENEEA. Trimming took 5 bases from V and 1 from J; bases not matched to a gene: 2. The CDR3 nucleotides read TGTGCCAGCAGCCTTAGCGGGGGCACAGATACGCAGTATTTT. This encodes CASSLSGGTDTQYF.

The chain recombines TRBV13 with TRBJ1-3; no clear D gene. This CDR3 has 15 amino acids. V lost 5 bases to trimming and J lost 2 bases, with 13 bases between them. Looked up from germline, CDR1 is PRHDT and CDR2 is FYEKMQ (reference sequence). The CDR3 loop reads CASSPRSGAGNTIYF. The CDR3 DNA follows: TGTGCCAGCAGCCCCCGAAGCGGGGCTGGAAACACCATATATTTT.

The chain joins TRBV7-2 to TRBJ2-1; 7 positions match TRBD1. Germline V gene sequence: CDR1 SGHTA, CDR2 FQGNSA. J gave up 4 bases and V 5 bases, and 8 bases lay outside the gene matches. There are 15 residues in the CDR3. The DNA for the CDR3 is TGTGCCAGCAGCCCCGGGACAGCCCCTTACAATGAGCAGTTCTTC. It yields the protein CASSPGTAPYNEQFF.

This clone was detected once. The rearrangement links TRBV5-5 to TRBJ1-2, with D possibly TRBD1 on 5 matching bases. V lost 0 bases to trimming and J lost 5 bases, with 8 bases between them. This CDR3 region has 13 residues. The germline CDR1 and CDR2 sequences are SGHKS and YYEKEE (reference sequence). The CDR3 loop reads CASSLDAGYGYTF. Here the CDR3 DNA reads TGTGCCAGCAGCTTGGATGCAGGGTATGGCTACACCTTC.

This chain links TRBV4-1 with TRBJ2-5; 16 nucleotides agree with TRBD2. Germline CDR1 and CDR2: MGHRA and YSYEKL. The CDR3 loop spans 17 amino acids. The V and J ends lost 4 bases and 5 bases, in that order; junction bases with no gene match: 7. CDR3 in DNA: TGCGCCAGCAGCCTTGGGACTAGCGGGGGGGCCTTTGAGACCCAGTACTTC. This sequence encodes CASSLGTSGGAFETQYF.

The chain couples TRBV30 to TRBJ1-2; 7 bases are shared with TRBD1. Germline V lookup: CDR1 GTSNPN, CDR2 SVGIG (reference sequence). This CDR3 has 15 amino acids. V was clipped by 5 bases and J by 5 bases; unmatched bases: 14. The CDR3 DNA follows: TGTGCCTGGGTCGACCCGGGACAGCGAAAATATGGCTACACCTTC. It yields the protein CAWVDPGQRKYGYTF.

The CDR3 sequence: CASKRTGTNTEAFF. The CDR3 DNA sequence: TGTGCCAGCAAGCGGACGGGCACGAACACTGAAGCTTTCTTT. The chain uses TRBV6-5 and TRBJ1-1; no definite D call. Germline CDR1 and CDR2: MNHEY and SVGAGI. The CDR3 totals 14 residues. Trimming took off 7 bases at V and 1 base at J, with 13 bases between the two ends.

The chain is built from TRBV4-1 and TRBJ1-1; 7 nucleotides line up with TRBD1. The ends lost 2 bases at V and 0 bases at J; junction bases unmatched: 9. Germline V CDR1 and CDR2: MGHRA, YSYEKL. The CDR3 length is 17 residues. The CDR3 region has the DNA TGCGCCAGCAGCCAATTTGGGACAGCACACATGAACACTGAAGCTTTCTTT. Protein sequence: CASSQFGTAHMNTEAFF.

This chain connects TRBV7-2 to TRBJ2-7; D possibly corresponds to TRBD1 (5 bases). Germline CDR1 is SGHTA and CDR2 is FQGNSA. V was trimmed by 4 bases and J by 3 bases, leaving 10 bases between them. The CDR3 contains 13 residues. The CDR3 bases are TGTGCCAGCAGCTGGGGCGCAGGCTACGAGCAGTACTTC. Encoded protein: CASSWGAGYEQYF. The full variable domain, with the rest looked up from reference TRBV7-2 and TRBJ2-7, is GAGVSQSPSNKVTEKGKDVELRCDPISGHTALYWYRQSLGQGLEFLIYFQGNSAPDKSGLPSDRFSAERTGGSVSTLTIQRTQQEDSAVYLCASSWGAGYEQYFGPGTRLTVT.

The rearrangement uses TRBV19 and TRBJ2-3, with 10 bases lining up with TRBD2. V was clipped by 2 bases and J by 5 bases; unmatched bases: 7. Germline V gene lookup returns CDR1 LNHDA and CDR2 SQIVND (reference sequence). The length of the CDR3 is 16 residues. This CDR3 reads CASSILSGGAEDTQYF. The CDR3 bases are TGTGCCAGTAGTATATTAAGCGGGGGGGCGGAAGATACGCAGTATTTT.